The next 7 T cell receptor beta chains were all read from a single sample in a study of T-cell reconstitution after alpha-beta-depleted transplantation in children. The authors prepared the TCRbeta library with unique molecular identifiers. TCRdb re-called the PCR reads with MiXCR, one entry per CDR3 protein. This table has 300,000 to 350,000 distinct CDR3 sequences, about 17% appearing once. The sample consisted of PBMCs, mostly from graft donor cells, taken 360 days after TCRalphabeta/CD19-depleted stem cell transplant. Receptors originate from a male patient between 2 and 15 years old who had a stem cell transplant for acute lymphoblastic leukemia, so the T cells may come from the graft donor.

This chain joins TRBV29-1 and TRBJ2-7, with 7 bases aligning to TRBD2. This CDR3 has 12 amino acids. CDR1 and CDR2 (germline): SQVTM, ANQGSEA. V trimming: 6 bases; J trimming: 1 base; junction bases outside the gene matches: 3. CDR3 amino acids: CSVRTRSYEQYF. Here the CDR3 DNA reads TGCAGCGTCCGGACTAGGTCCTACGAGCAGTACTTC.

This clonotype was counted only a few times. The chain uses TRBV6-2 or TRBV6-3 and TRBJ2-7; 8 bases agree with TRBD2. V trimming: 7 bases; J trimming: 5 bases; junction bases outside the gene matches: 16. CDR3 length: 16 residues. Germline CDR1 and CDR2: MNHEY and SVGEGT. DNA for the CDR3: TGTGCCAGCACTGCTCGGATAGCGGGAATGAGGGACGAGCAGTACTTC. This translates into CASTARIAGMRDEQYF.

This rearrangement joins TRBV6-2 or TRBV6-3 to TRBJ2-7, with D possibly matching TRBD2 (6 bases). V was clipped by 7 bases and J by 0 bases, with 16 bases between them. Germline assignment: CDR1 MNHEY and CDR2 SVGEGT. The CDR3 contains 15 residues. The CDR3 sequence: CASNGLAGPSYEQYF. CDR3 coding DNA: TGTGCCAGCAATGGCTTGGCGGGGCCCTCCTACGAGCAGTACTTC.

This clonotype was picked up many times. V usage is TRBV29-1 and J usage is TRBJ2-1; no clear D. The V gene's germline CDR1 is SQVTM and CDR2 ANQGSEA. V was clipped by 4 bases and J by 2 bases, with 12 bases between them. This CDR3 contains 14 residues. CDR3 protein: CSVVDVLTYNEQFF. Written as DNA, the CDR3 is TGCAGCGTTGTCGACGTTTTAACCTACAATGAGCAGTTCTTC.

This sequence joins TRBV5-4 and TRBJ2-5, with a weak D call TRBD2 (5 bases). CDR3 length equals 15 residues. In germline, CDR1 is SGHNT, CDR2 YYREEE (reference sequence). V lost 0 bases and J lost 1, with 10 bases in between. The CDR3 nucleotides are TGTGCCAGCAGCTTGGCCGGGGTACTCCAAGAGACCCAGTACTTC. It encodes CASSLAGVLQETQYF.

This chain joins TRBV27 and TRBJ1-1; 8 bases are shared with TRBD1. V was pared by 4 bases and J by 3 bases, with 4 bases of the junction left unmatched. Germline assignment: CDR1 MNHEY and CDR2 SMNVEV (reference sequence). The CDR3 sequence is 14 residues long. CDR3 sequence reads: CASSSAGQDTEAFF. The CDR3 DNA sequence: TGTGCCAGCAGTTCAGCGGGACAGGACACTGAAGCTTTCTTT.

The rearrangement joins TRBV4-1 to TRBJ2-7, with a weak D call TRBD1 (5 bases). The CDR3 has 15 amino acids. V lost 1 base and J 0 bases, leaving 10 bases between the germline ends. CDR1 is MGHRA and CDR2 is YSYEKL in the germline V gene. In DNA form, the CDR3 reads TGCGCCAGCAGCCAAGGGCACAGGTCCTCCTACGAGCAGTACTTC. Amino acid sequence: CASSQGHRSSYEQYF.